Below are 21 T cell receptor beta chains sequenced from a single sample in a study of T cell responses to AZD1222 COVID-19 vaccine (dated by TCRdb to the early 2020s). Taken with the paper, the label for time point translates to: about 28 days (+/-7) after the second vaccine dose. Library generation was performed with the immunoSEQ multiplex PCR assay. In its TCRdb copy, this immuneACCESS table keeps in-frame sequences only and misses some clones. Where compared with another copy, unresolved V genes explain less than half of these, and the others have no known cause. The sample has fewer than 150,000 clones on record, approximately 86% of them singletons. Clones ranked in the top ten supply more than 5.5% of the sample. The specimen comprised peripheral blood, sampled 28 days after the second AZD1222 dose. The receptors come from an adult who received the AZD1222 COVID-19 vaccine.

The chain employs TRBV21-1 and TRBJ1-2. TRBV21-1 represents a pseudogene. CDR3 length equals 16 residues. The chain's CDR3 is CASSKATVRGDYGYTF. CDR3 sequence (DNA): TGTGCCAGCAGCAAAGCGACAGTTAGAGGGGACTATGGCTACACCTTC.

This chain links TRBV10-1 with TRBJ1-1, with D perhaps matching TRBD1 (6 bases). Germline CDR1 reads WNHNN; CDR2 reads SYGVQD (reference sequence). Trimming took 5 bases from V and 3 from J, leaving 10 bases between them. The CDR3 contains 13 residues. The CDR3 region is CASSNNRDTEAFF. In nucleotides, the CDR3 is TGCGCCAGCAGTAACAACAGGGACACTGAAGCTTTCTTT.

The chain couples TRBV3-1 (or the pseudogene TRBV3-2) to TRBJ2-7; no firm D call. Germline lookup yields CDR1 LGHDT and CDR2 YNNKEL (reference sequence). The V end lost 0 bases, the J end lost 5 bases, and 8 bases lay between the germline ends. The CDR3 has 13 amino acids. The CDR3 here is CASSQDWGNEQYF. CDR3 DNA sequence: TGTGCCAGCAGCCAAGATTGGGGTAACGAGCAGTACTTC.

V gene TRBV18 combines with J gene TRBJ1-3; D gene unclear. The V and J ends lost 6 bases and 8 bases respectively, with 14 bases between them. This CDR3 is built from 13 residues. Germline V gene lookup returns CDR1 KGHSH and CDR2 LQKENI. CDR3 coding DNA: TGTGCCAGCTCTTCCCGATCTTCGGACACCATATATTTT. This sequence encodes CASSSRSSDTIYF.

V and J are TRBV11-2 and TRBJ2-2; 7 bases agree with TRBD2. The ends lost 4 bases at V and 7 bases at J; junction bases unmatched: 6. Germline values: CDR1 SGHAT, CDR2 FQNNGV. CDR3 size: 14 residues. CDR3 loop: CASSWAGDNGELFF. DNA for the CDR3: TGTGCCAGCAGCTGGGCGGGAGATAACGGGGAGCTGTTTTTT.

For the CDR3, the DNA is TGTGCCACCAGCCCAGGGACCTACGAGCAGTACTTC. Translating it yields CATSPGTYEQYF. This chain joins TRBV15 and TRBJ2-7; a weak D match, TRBD1 (5 bases). The CDR3 consists of 12 residues. CDR1 LNHNV and CDR2 YYDKDF come from the germline V gene (reference sequence). V was trimmed by 5 bases and J by 2 bases, leaving 7 bases between them.

This clone was seen more than once but under ten times. The gene calls are TRBV30 and TRBJ1-2, with 9 bases that match TRBD1. This CDR3 region has 15 residues. From germline, CDR1 is GTSNPN and CDR2 SVGIG (reference sequence). Trimming at V came to 3 bases and at J to 4 bases, leaving 9 bases not matched to a gene. The CDR3: CAWRGGGTGLYGYTF. The CDR3 nucleotides read TGTGCCTGGAGGGGAGGCGGGACAGGGCTCTATGGCTACACCTTC.

The chain recombines TRBV11-3 with TRBJ1-3; D is ambiguous. CDR1 SGHNT and CDR2 YENEEA come from the germline V gene. The CDR3 is 15 residues long. Trimming left V 2 bases short and J 0 bases short, with 8 bases between. The DNA for the CDR3 is TGTGCCAGCAGCTTAACAGCGTACTCTGGAAACACCATATATTTT. This encodes CASSLTAYSGNTIYF.

The chain couples TRBV6-5 to TRBJ2-5, with D perhaps matching TRBD1 (5 bases). The V end was cut by 0 bases, the J end by 0 bases, with 11 bases between. Per the germline V gene, CDR1 is MNHEY and CDR2 is SVGAGI. The length of the CDR3 is 16 residues. The CDR3 sequence: CASSYSGRVYQETQYF. The CDR3 DNA reads TGTGCCAGCAGTTACTCGGGCAGGGTGTACCAAGAGACCCAGTACTTC.

This clone was seen a single time. This chain links TRBV6-5 with TRBJ1-4; 7 bases line up with TRBD1. CDR1 MNHEY and CDR2 SVGAGI come from the germline V gene. V was pared by 6 bases and J by 4 bases, with 5 bases of the junction left unmatched. This CDR3 spans 14 amino acids. Here the CDR3 DNA reads TGTGCCAGCAGCCTGGACAGGTTTAATGAAAAACTGTTTTTT. Protein sequence: CASSLDRFNEKLFF.

The chain couples TRBV11-2 to TRBJ2-5; a possible D gene is TRBD2 (5 bases). Looked up from germline, CDR1 is SGHAT and CDR2 is FQNNGV. This CDR3 contains 14 residues. The V and J ends lost 0 bases and 1 base respectively, with 6 bases between them. The DNA for the CDR3 is TGTGCCAGCAGCTTAGACGGGGTCCAAGAGACCCAGTACTTC. This encodes CASSLDGVQETQYF. The complete variable domain, with remaining parts taken from reference TRBV11-2 and TRBJ2-5, reads EAGVAQSPRYKIIEKRQSVAFWCNPISGHATLYWYQQILGQGPKLLIQFQNNGVVDDSQLPKDRFSAERLKGVDSTLKIQPAKLEDSAVYLCASSLDGVQETQYFGPGTRLLVL.

The chain carries TRBV5-1 and TRBJ2-1; 10 bases match TRBD2. Germline assignment: CDR1 SGHRS and CDR2 YFSETQ. The CDR3 length is 15 residues. The V gene end was trimmed by 2 bases and the J gene end by 5 bases; junction bases not matched to a gene: 4. The DNA of the CDR3 is TGCGCCAGCAGCTTTCTAGCGGGGGAAAACAATGAGCAGTTCTTC. Protein: CASSFLAGENNEQFF.

The chain carries TRBV4-2 and TRBJ1-6; no reliable D call. Germline-derived CDR1 and CDR2 are LGHNA and YNFKEQ. V dropped 1 base and J dropped 5 bases, with 12 bases sitting between them. The length of the CDR3 is 16 residues. The CDR3 nucleotides are TGTGCCAGCAGCCAAGTTATGGCGAGCAATAATTCACCCCTCCACTTT. Residues: CASSQVMASNNSPLHF.

This chain uses TRBV9 with TRBJ2-1; D gene uncertain. CDR3 size: 16 residues. Trimming cost V 0 bases and J 1 base, with 11 bases left between them. CDR1 is SGDLS and CDR2 is YYNGEE in the germline V gene. The CDR3 region is CASSVGAVPSYNEQFF. The CDR3 DNA follows: TGTGCCAGCAGCGTAGGGGCAGTCCCTTCCTACAATGAGCAGTTCTTC.

This rearrangement joins TRBV5-1 to TRBJ2-5; 11 positions agree with TRBD2. Trimming at V came to 4 bases and at J to 3 bases, leaving 8 bases not matched to a gene. Looked up from germline, CDR1 is SGHRS and CDR2 is YFSETQ. CDR3 length: 16 amino acids. CDR3 protein: CASSPGISGGEETQYF. The CDR3 DNA is TGCGCCAGCAGCCCCGGCATTAGCGGGGGGGAAGAGACCCAGTACTTC.

This clone was detected a few times. V is TRBV2 and J is TRBJ1-2; 7 nucleotides agree with TRBD1. V shed 6 bases, J shed 13 bases, and the junction held 11 bases outside the gene matches. The CDR3 has 12 residues. Germline loops: CDR1 SNHLY, CDR2 FYNNEI. CDR3 in amino acids: CASRERTGQSTF. CDR3 bases: TGTGCCAGCAGGGAGCGGACAGGACAAAGCACCTTC.

V gene TRBV6-5 combines with J gene TRBJ1-3; 9 positions agree with TRBD1. Germline V gene sequence: CDR1 MNHEY, CDR2 SVGAGI. V was pared by 2 bases and J by 2 bases, with 4 bases of the junction left unmatched. The CDR3 is made up of 16 amino acids. The DNA of the CDR3 is TGTGCCAGCAGTTACGGGACAGGGACTCCTGGAAACACCATATATTTT. It yields the protein CASSYGTGTPGNTIYF.

J is TRBJ1-3 and V is TRBV13; 8 nucleotides align to TRBD1. The V gene end was trimmed by 0 bases and the J gene end by 5 bases; junction bases not matched to a gene: 9. CDR1 is PRHDT and CDR2 is FYEKMQ in the germline V gene (reference sequence). There are 17 residues in the CDR3. The chain's CDR3 is CASSLGWVQGARNTIYF. The CDR3, as DNA: TGTGCCAGCAGCTTAGGATGGGTCCAGGGGGCTAGAAACACCATATATTTT.

The chain is built from TRBV11-3 and TRBJ2-5; D is uncertain. The germline CDR1 and CDR2 sequences are SGHNT and YENEEA. The CDR3 covers 12 residues. V dropped 5 bases and J dropped 0 bases, with 4 bases sitting between them. CDR3 coding DNA: TGTGCCAGCAGCGCGAACCAAGAGACCCAGTACTTC. This sequence encodes CASSANQETQYF.

The chain employs TRBV7-2 and TRBJ2-1; perhaps TRBD2 as D (5 bases). This CDR3 region has 15 residues. Germline lookup yields CDR1 SGHTA and CDR2 FQGNSA. V was pared by 3 bases and J by 0 bases, with 9 bases between. CDR3 in DNA: TGTGCCAGCAGCTTCGGGAATAGCTCCTACAATGAGCAGTTCTTC. Translation: CASSFGNSSYNEQFF.

The J gene is TRBJ2-5, the V gene TRBV3-1 (or the pseudogene TRBV3-2), with D unresolved. CDR1 is LGHDT, CDR2 YNNKEL, per germline (reference sequence). Trimming removed 2 bases from V and 0 bases from J, with 10 bases in between. This CDR3 region has 15 residues. The CDR3 nucleotides read TGTGCCAGCAGCCAACGAGGCACTTACCAAGAGACCCAGTACTTC. As protein: CASSQRGTYQETQYF.